Given below is one T cell receptor (beta chain) in context. These data come from a study of shared clonotypes between healthy human individuals. Germline CDR1 SGHAT, CDR2 FQNNGV. Deletions cut 3 bases from V and 4 bases from J, with 18 bases between. The CDR3 has 16 amino acids. The study ran the assay at deep level. Repertoires were generated with immunoSEQ multiplex PCR, while TCRdb's copy carries only in-frame clones and drops some. The sample carries over a million clones, around 78% recorded once. The sequence came from a man aged 18 to 30 in good health. Some clones in this sample may be carry-over from other donors' samples. V usage is TRBV11-2 and J usage is TRBJ2-5; maybe TRBD2 (6 bases). The sample was memory CD4+ T cells from PBMCs. Documented subset: CD45RA-negative fraction. The CDR3 DNA reads TGTGCCAGCAGCTTTCGCTACGGGGGTCGGGGAGAGACCCAGTACTTC. Residues: CASSFRYGGRGETQYF.